This T cell receptor beta chain was documented in a study of T-cell memory formation after mild COVID-19. Across the study: TCR clusters showed largely donor specificity. Study-wide results and caveats: In pre-infection memory, a portion of responding clones appeared, which suggested that cross-reactive memory joined. There was a balanced CD4/CD8 profile in clones contracting day 15 to 85, and later expanders leaned CD4+.

The CDR3 runs to 16 residues. The J segment lost 1 base and the V segment lost 2 bases, leaving 5 bases of the junction unmatched. Germline loops: CDR1 SGHDT, CDR2 YYEEEE. This clonotype occurred a few times. The antigen is unknown. From 5'RACE with constant-segment primers came TCR alpha and TCR beta cDNA libraries that carried sample barcodes and UMIs. MiXCR was run by TCRdb on the 5' RACE reads, yielding one entry per CDR3 protein. The sample gives approximately 150,000 distinct CDR3 sequences, roughly 13% of which show up once; 2.5% to 3.5% is in the top ten. This receptor was taken from a young man who had mild COVID-19 (a few samples of this study predate the infection). Cell type and time point are not known. Sequencing was performed on PBMCs or a T cell subset sorted from them (not recorded which). The chain links TRBV5-6 to TRBJ2-2; TRBD2 matches at 7 bases. This CDR3 reads CASSFWLAVNTGELFF. Written as DNA, the CDR3 is TGTGCCAGCAGCTTTTGGCTAGCGGTGAACACCGGGGAGCTGTTTTTT.